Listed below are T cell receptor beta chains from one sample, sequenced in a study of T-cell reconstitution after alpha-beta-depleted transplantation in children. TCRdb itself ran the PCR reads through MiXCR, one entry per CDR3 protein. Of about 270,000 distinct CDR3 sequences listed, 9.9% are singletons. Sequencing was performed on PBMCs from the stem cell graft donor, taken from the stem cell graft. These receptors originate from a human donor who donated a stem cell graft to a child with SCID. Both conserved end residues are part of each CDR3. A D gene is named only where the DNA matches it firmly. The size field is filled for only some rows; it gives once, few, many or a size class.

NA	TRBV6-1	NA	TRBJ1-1	TGTGCCAGTAGTACACCCGACAGAAATTTTGAAGCTTTCTTT	CASSTPDRNFEAFF
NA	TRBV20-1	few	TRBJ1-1	TGCAGTGCGGATGACGGCCTCCCTGAAGCTTTCTTT	CSADDGLPEAFF
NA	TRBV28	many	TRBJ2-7	TGTGCCAGCCTTAGGGCCTTTGGCGAGCAGTACTTC	CASLRAFGEQYF
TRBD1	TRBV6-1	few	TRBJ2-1	TGTGCCAGCACTGCCGGGACAGGGGGCGCAGCCTTCAACAATGAGCAGTTCTTC	CASTAGTGGAAFNNEQFF
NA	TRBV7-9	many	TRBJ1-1	TGTGCCAGCAGCCACAGGGACCGACTGAACACTGAAGCTTTCTTT	CASSHRDRLNTEAFF
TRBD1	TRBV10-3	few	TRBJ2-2	TGTGCCATCGGGGCCTTGACAGGGTCCAACACCGGGGAGCTGTTTTTT	CAIGALTGSNTGELFF
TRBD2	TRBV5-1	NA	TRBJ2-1	TGCGCCAGCAGCCCCGGCAATAGCGGGGGGGCCAATGAGCAGTTCTTC	CASSPGNSGGANEQFF
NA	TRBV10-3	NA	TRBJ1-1	TGTGCCATCACTGACGGGGGGAGCGCTGAAGCTTTCTTT	CAITDGGSAEAFF
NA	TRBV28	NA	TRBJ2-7	TGTGCCAGCAGTTCGACCGGGACGGGCTACTTC	CASSSTGTGYF
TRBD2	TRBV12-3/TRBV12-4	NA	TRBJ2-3	TGTGCCAGCAGCGAATCCGGGACTAGCGTGGGAGATACGCAGTATTTT	CASSESGTSVGDTQYF
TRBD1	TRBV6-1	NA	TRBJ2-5	TGTGCCAGCAGTATCGGGACAGGGGGAGAGACCCAGTACTTC	CASSIGTGGETQYF
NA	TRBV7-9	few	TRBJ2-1	TGTGCCAGCAGATCACAGGAGGCGAGCTCCTACAATGAGCAGTTCTTC	CASRSQEASSYNEQFF
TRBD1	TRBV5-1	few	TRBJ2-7	TGCGCCAGCAACCTGCGAGGACAGGGGTTTTACGAGCAGTACTTC	CASNLRGQGFYEQYF
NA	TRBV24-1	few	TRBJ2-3	TGTGCCACCAGCAGAGGACCCCCCGATACGCAGTATTTT	CATSRGPPDTQYF